These 26 T cell receptor beta chains share one sample of origin, sequenced in a study of blood T cell repertoires in COVID-19. Profiling relied on immunoSEQ multiplex PCR, and the TCRdb table lists in-frame clones only, not all of them. This sample has approximately 230,000 clones; 65% to 90% occur once, and the top ten carry 1.5% to 2%. What was sequenced was PBMCs or T cells enriched from blood (not recorded which). These TCRs come from a man aged 35 to 55 who had recovered from COVID-19.

The J gene is TRBJ2-7, the V gene TRBV5-5, with TRBD2 identical over 14 bases. This CDR3 comprises 17 residues. V gave up 3 bases and J gave up 1 base; unmatched junction bases: 6. Germline V CDR1 and CDR2: SGHKS, YYEKEE (reference sequence). The CDR3 sequence: CASSSVGTSGRSYEQYF. In DNA form, the CDR3 reads TGTGCCAGCAGCTCGGTCGGGACTAGCGGGAGATCCTACGAGCAGTACTTC. Looking up the rest from reference TRBV5-5 and TRBJ2-7 gives the full variable domain: DAGVTQSPTHLIKTRGQQVTLRCSPISGHKSVSWYQQVLGQGPQFIFQYYEKEERGRGNFPDRFSARQFPNYSSELNVNALLLGDSALYLCASSSVGTSGRSYEQYFGPGTRLTVT.

The chain is built from TRBV2 and TRBJ2-5, with a tentative D call TRBD2 (6 bases). Per the germline V gene, CDR1 is SNHLY and CDR2 is FYNNEI. V lost 7 bases and J 1 base, leaving 19 bases between the germline ends. The CDR3 has 16 residues. The CDR3 here is CASTALGRGTQETQYF. The CDR3 DNA follows: TGTGCCAGCACCGCCTTAGGGCGGGGTACCCAAGAGACCCAGTACTTC.

The rearrangement uses TRBV3-1 (or the pseudogene TRBV3-2) and TRBJ2-7; D possibly corresponds to TRBD2 (7 bases). V lost 0 bases and J lost 8, with 20 bases in between. The germline V gene has CDR1 LGHDT and CDR2 YNNKEL (reference sequence). This CDR3 comprises 16 residues. The CDR3 sequence is CASSQDPGGQLRQQYF. CDR3 coding DNA: TGTGCCAGCAGCCAAGATCCCGGGGGGCAACTACGTCAGCAGTACTTC.

This chain uses TRBV13 with TRBJ1-1; D not certain. CDR3 length equals 14 residues. The germline V and J ends were trimmed by 5 bases and 2 bases, with 12 bases remaining between them. Looked up from germline, CDR1 is PRHDT and CDR2 is FYEKMQ (reference sequence). CDR3 protein: CASSPGNVNTEAFF. The CDR3 DNA reads as TGTGCCAGCAGCCCCGGGAACGTAAACACTGAAGCTTTCTTT.

This clone was observed once. V usage is TRBV5-1 and J usage is TRBJ1-3; D ambiguous. The V end lost 5 bases, the J end lost 2 bases, and 11 bases lay between the germline ends. CDR1 is SGHRS, CDR2 YFSETQ, per germline. The CDR3 runs 14 residues. The CDR3 nucleotides are TGCGCCAGCAGTGTGGAGATCCCTGGAAACACCATATATTTT. It is translated as CASSVEIPGNTIYF.

The chain joins TRBV4-3 to TRBJ2-7; 8 nucleotides agree with TRBD2. V was clipped by 3 bases and J by 0 bases; unmatched bases: 16. From germline, CDR1 is LGHNA and CDR2 YSLEER. This CDR3 has 19 amino acids. The CDR3 DNA sequence: TGCGCCAGCAGCCACCTCCCACCGGGTATAGCGGGGAACTCCTACGAGCAGTACTTC. Its translation is CASSHLPPGIAGNSYEQYF.

CDR3 in DNA: TGTGCCAGCAGGCGCCACGCGGAACTCACTGAAGCTTTCTTT. The encoded protein is CASRRHAELTEAFF. The chain combines TRBV27 with TRBJ1-1; unclear D gene. Germline values: CDR1 MNHEY, CDR2 SMNVEV (reference sequence). The CDR3 contains 14 residues. V dropped 6 bases and J dropped 4 bases, with 15 bases sitting between them.

This CDR3 reads CASSLIFGGVSYEQYF. The CDR3, as DNA: TGCGCCAGCAGTCTTATATTCGGCGGGGTCTCCTACGAGCAGTACTTC. J is TRBJ2-7 and V is TRBV5-1; D may be TRBD2 (6 bases). The CDR3 runs 16 residues. Trimming removed 5 bases from V and 0 bases from J, with 18 bases in between. Germline CDR1 SGHRS, CDR2 YFSETQ.

This chain uses TRBV7-9 with TRBJ1-2; no definite D call. The CDR3 is 14 amino acids. V dropped 1 base and J dropped 4 bases, with 10 bases sitting between them. Germline-derived CDR1 and CDR2 are SEHNR and FQNEAQ (reference sequence). The CDR3 region has the DNA TGTGCCAGCAGCTTAGGTCGGGGAACCTATGGCTACACCTTC. It encodes CASSLGRGTYGYTF. Full variable domain (missing parts from reference TRBV7-9 and TRBJ1-2): DTGVSQNPRHKITKRGQNVTFRCDPISEHNRLYWYRQTLGQGPEFLTYFQNEAQLEKSRLLSDRFSAERPKGSFSTLEIQRTEQGDSAMYLCASSLGRGTYGYTFGSGTRLTVV.

This rearrangement joins TRBV24-1 to TRBJ1-5; D not resolved. The CDR3 loop spans 12 amino acids. The V gene lost 0 bases and the J gene lost 9 bases, with 5 bases spanning the gap. Germline lookup yields CDR1 KGHDR and CDR2 SFDVKD. This chain's CDR3 is CATSDLGRPQHF. The CDR3 DNA follows: TGTGCCACCAGTGATTTGGGGCGGCCCCAGCATTTT.

This chain connects TRBV7-2 to TRBJ2-2; D might be TRBD2 (6 bases). This CDR3 comprises 15 residues. The V gene's germline CDR1 is SGHTA and CDR2 FQGNSA. V shed 5 bases and J shed 4 bases, with 14 bases lying between them. The CDR3 region is CASSPLLGGTGELFF. CDR3 nucleotide sequence: TGTGCCAGCAGCCCGTTACTGGGGGGCACCGGGGAGCTGTTTTTT.

The gene calls are TRBV6-1 and TRBJ1-6, with a tentative D call TRBD1 (5 bases). Germline V gene data show CDR1 as MNHNS and CDR2 as SASEGT. V shed 3 bases and J shed 0 bases, with 12 bases lying between them. This CDR3 spans 17 amino acids. In DNA, the CDR3 is TGTGCCAGCAGTGACACCCCAGACAGCTCCTATAATTCACCCCTCCACTTT. Amino acids: CASSDTPDSSYNSPLHF.

The genes are TRBV3-1 (or the pseudogene TRBV3-2) and TRBJ2-7, with a possible D match to TRBD2 (5 bases). The V gene lost 3 bases and the J gene lost 7 bases, with 13 bases spanning the gap. Germline CDR1 reads LGHDT; CDR2 reads YNNKEL (reference sequence). The CDR3 has 13 amino acids. The CDR3 region is CASSHDLGVEQYF. The CDR3 nucleotides read TGTGCCAGCAGCCATGACCTCGGGGTAGAGCAGTACTTC.

This chain connects TRBV29-1 to TRBJ1-2, with D perhaps TRBD1 (5 bases). There are 11 residues in the CDR3. Germline CDR1 SQVTM, CDR2 ANQGSEA. V dropped 6 bases and J dropped 8 bases, with 13 bases sitting between them. In DNA form, the CDR3 reads TGCAGCGTGATGGGGGGAGAGGGCTACACCTTC. Its translation is CSVMGGEGYTF.

The V call is TRBV7-9, the J call TRBJ2-5; D remains unclear. V was pared by 1 base and J by 1 base, with 7 bases between. CDR1 SEHNR and CDR2 FQNEAQ come from the germline V gene (reference sequence). The CDR3 length is 14 residues. The CDR3 is CASSLDSFQETQYF. CDR3 DNA sequence: TGTGCCAGCAGCTTAGACAGCTTCCAAGAGACCCAGTACTTC.

The chain has TRBV23-1 and TRBJ1-2; D is ambiguous. TRBV23-1 is an ORF, with its function uncertain. The CDR3 totals 15 residues. V was trimmed by 2 bases and J by 6 bases, leaving 16 bases between them. The CDR3 DNA follows: TGCGCCAGCAGTCAACCCACCGTAAGCGAGAATGGCTACACCTTC. The encoded protein is CASSQPTVSENGYTF.

This chain uses TRBV20-1 with TRBJ2-5; a possible D gene is TRBD2 (5 bases). V was shortened by 6 bases and J by 2 bases, with 7 bases between the two germline ends. The CDR3 loop spans 11 amino acids. Germline CDR1 is DFQATT and CDR2 is SNEGSKA (reference sequence). The CDR3 DNA reads as TGCAGTGCCGGGGTACAAGAGACCCAGTACTTC. Amino acids: CSAGVQETQYF.

This clone was observed a single time. The rearrangement links TRBV7-3 to TRBJ2-3; TRBD2 agrees at 8 bases. This CDR3 contains 16 residues. CDR1 is SGHTA, CDR2 FQGTGA, per germline. J lost 5 bases, V lost 4 bases, and 11 bases had no gene match. DNA for the CDR3: TGTGCCAGCAGCTATGGGAATAGCGGGGTTCAAGATACGCAGTATTTT. Its translation: CASSYGNSGVQDTQYF.

The gene calls are TRBV5-6 and TRBJ1-3, with a weak D call TRBD1 (5 bases). V lost 0 bases and J 0 bases, leaving 13 bases between the germline ends. The CDR3 totals 17 residues. CDR1 and CDR2 from the germline V gene are SGHDT and YYEEEE. Here the CDR3 DNA reads TGTGCCAGCAGCTTGGGATTCACAGGCCGCTCTGGAAACACCATATATTTT. Translated, it gives CASSLGFTGRSGNTIYF.

V gene TRBV28 combines with J gene TRBJ2-4, with TRBD1 identical over 8 bases. The CDR3 consists of 19 residues. CDR1 and CDR2 from the germline V gene are MDHEN and SYDVKM. V lost 5 bases to trimming and J lost 0 bases; unmatched junction nucleotides: 15. The CDR3 loop reads CASSPSPGTGILAKNIQYF. The CDR3 DNA reads as TGTGCCAGCAGTCCGAGTCCCGGGACAGGTATCCTAGCCAAAAACATTCAGTACTTC.

CDR3 sequence: CASIVRGLLYNEQFF. CDR3 in DNA: TGTGCCAGCATCGTCCGGGGACTCCTATACAATGAGCAGTTCTTC. This rearrangement joins TRBV28 to TRBJ2-1, with TRBD2 as a possible D gene (6 bases). CDR3 length: 15 amino acids. Trimming took off 7 bases at V and 4 bases at J, with 17 bases between the two ends. Germline lookup yields CDR1 MDHEN and CDR2 SYDVKM. Supplemented by reference TRBV28 and TRBJ2-1, the full variable domain reads DVKVTQSSRYLVKRTGEKVFLECVQDMDHENMFWYRQDPGLGLRLIYFSYDVKMKEKGDIPEGYSVSREKKERFSLILESASTNQTSMYLCASIVRGLLYNEQFFGPGTRLTVL.

The chain employs TRBV28 and TRBJ2-7; D unclear. Trimming took off 10 bases at V and 1 base at J, with 20 bases between the two ends. The CDR3 is made up of 15 amino acids. CDR1 is MDHEN and CDR2 is SYDVKM in the germline V gene. CDR3 sequence (DNA): TGTGCCACCCACGGAGATCCCAGTGGGTCCTACGAGCAGTACTTC. This gives the protein CATHGDPSGSYEQYF.

The rearrangement links TRBV6-6 to TRBJ1-1; D ambiguous. Trimming removed 2 bases at V and 3 bases at J, with 7 bases between. The CDR3 is made up of 13 amino acids. Germline-derived CDR1 and CDR2 are MNHNY and SVGAGI (reference sequence). The CDR3 loop reads CASSYPQDTEAFF. The CDR3 bases are TGTGCCAGCAGTTACCCTCAGGACACTGAAGCTTTCTTT.

This clone has a handful of counts. The V gene is TRBV27, the J gene TRBJ1-1; possible D gene TRBD1, 6 bases. The CDR3 totals 14 residues. In germline, CDR1 is MNHEY, CDR2 SMNVEV (reference sequence). Trimming left V 4 bases short and J 6 bases short, with 15 bases between. CDR3 DNA: TGTGCCAGCAGTTCTTTGACAGGTCCAGCTGAAGCTTTCTTT. It yields the protein CASSSLTGPAEAFF.

The chain uses TRBV9 and TRBJ2-2; the match to TRBD1 covers 7 bases. The CDR3 length is 14 residues. Trimming removed 3 bases from V and 10 bases from J; junction bases left unmatched: 9. Per the germline V gene, CDR1 is SGDLS and CDR2 is YYNGEE. The CDR3 sequence is CASSAPQTGKELFF. CDR3 sequence (DNA): TGTGCCAGCAGCGCCCCCCAGACAGGGAAGGAGCTGTTTTTT.

The chain has TRBV4-1 and TRBJ2-7; 11 bases are shared with TRBD2. V shed 0 bases, J shed 2 bases, and the junction held 3 bases outside the gene matches. CDR1 and CDR2 (germline): MGHRA, YSYEKL. The CDR3 length is 16 residues. CDR3 region: CASSQEALAGAYEQYF. The CDR3 bases are TGCGCCAGCAGCCAAGAAGCACTAGCGGGAGCCTACGAGCAGTACTTC.